This paragraph covers one T cell receptor beta chain sequence. Antigen specificity is unknown. CDR1 is LNHDA and CDR2 is SQIVND in the germline V gene (reference sequence). The V segment lost 1 base and the J segment 1 base; nucleotides outside the gene matches: 8. This CDR3 is 18 amino acids long. CD45RO-negative, CCR7-positively selected cells formed the naive CD8 fraction, excluding terminally differentiated effector memory CD45RA+ cells. These data originate in a study of shared clonotypes between healthy human individuals. Across the study: Every donor yielded three CD4 naive, three CD4 memory, two CD8 naive and one CD8 memory plate. Overall study results and limits: Shared clonotypes across all four donors exceeded non-shared ones in generation probability.

The protocol was immunoSEQ multiplex PCR, while the TCRdb copy is restricted to in-frame clones and leaves out a portion. The sample lists nearly 2 million clones, approximately 94% occurring once. The V gene is TRBV19, the J gene TRBJ1-1; 11 bases are shared with TRBD1. Sequences were obtained from naive CD8+ T cells sorted from blood. The origin of this receptor is a man between 18 and 29 years old in good health. CDR3 bases: TGTGCCAGTAGTATAGCGGAGGACAGGGGGCCCGGGAACACTGAAGCTTTCTTT. Its protein product is CASSIAEDRGPGNTEAFF.